This T cell receptor (beta chain) originates from a study of blood T cell repertoires in COVID-19. For the study at large: Samples representing acute and convalescent COVID-19 were sourced from the United States, Italy and Spain.

Seattle researchers signed up patients amid active infection and tracked them longitudinally. Per the original data handling: Amplification from reference gene primers served as the basis for estimated nucleated cell counts. Using immunoSEQ multiplex PCR, the repertoire was profiled, and TCRdb retains in-frame clones only, with some absent. From that table come the V and J calls and clone size; the DNA was used to work out D and trimming. In the table there are about 200,000 clones, about 88% of which are singletons. This clonotype was sampled from a woman aged 50 to 65 with COVID-19, enrolled during active disease. The sample consisted of peripheral blood.

The DNA of the CDR3 is TGTGCCAGCAGCCCCCAGGGGGGGAACACTGAAGCTTTCTTT. Its translation: CASSPQGGNTEAFF. The rearrangement uses TRBV9 and TRBJ1-1, with 7 bases fitting TRBD1. This CDR3 has 14 amino acids. Germline CDR1 SGDLS, CDR2 YYNGEE. V was clipped by 4 bases and J by 1 base; unmatched bases: 4.